These 7 T cell receptor beta chains were sequenced from one sample in a study of T cells after yellow fever vaccination. One entry per CDR3 protein results from TCRdb running MiXCR on the 5' RACE reads. The data contain approximately 580,000 distinct CDR3 sequences, less than 20% of them singletons. The specimen comprised PBMCs, sampled 5 days after the first yellow fever vaccination. Receptor source: a man younger than 35 who received the YFV17D yellow fever vaccine.

This clonotype was detected a few times. This chain joins TRBV5-1 and TRBJ1-1; 7 positions match TRBD1. CDR3 length equals 13 residues. Germline CDR1 SGHRS, CDR2 YFSETQ. V was clipped by 5 bases and J by 4 bases; unmatched bases: 5. CDR3 loop: CASREGAGTEAFF. CDR3 coding DNA: TGCGCCAGCAGGGAGGGGGCCGGCACTGAAGCTTTCTTT.

This clonotype was detected a few times. The chain employs TRBV28 and TRBJ2-7; 7 bases map to TRBD1. V trimming: 5 bases; J trimming: 0 bases; junction bases outside the gene matches: 7. The germline gives CDR1 MDHEN, CDR2 SYDVKM. The CDR3 consists of 15 residues. In DNA form, the CDR3 reads TGTGCCAGCAGTCCAGGGACAGCTAACTCCTACGAGCAGTACGTC. Amino acid sequence: CASSPGTANSYEQYV.

The chain employs TRBV5-1 and TRBJ1-1; 9 bases line up with TRBD1. CDR1 and CDR2 from the germline V gene are SGHRS and YFSETQ. The CDR3 contains 13 residues. J lost 4 bases, V lost 6 bases, and 4 bases had no gene match. As DNA, the CDR3 is TGCGCCAGCATTGCGACAGGGGGCACTGAAGCTTTCTTT. Translation: CASIATGGTEAFF. Filled out from reference TRBV5-1 and TRBJ1-1, the complete variable domain reads KAGVTQTPRYLIKTRGQQVTLSCSPISGHRSVSWYQQTPGQGLQFLFEYFSETQRNKGNFPGRFSGRQFSNSRSEMNVSTLELGDSALYLCASIATGGTEAFFGQGTRLTVV.

This chain connects TRBV5-1 to TRBJ1-4; D call uncertain. Germline CDR1 is SGHRS and CDR2 is YFSETQ. Trimming stripped 1 base from V and 6 bases from J, with 7 bases between. This CDR3 spans 13 amino acids. CDR3 DNA: TGCGCCAGCAGCTTGCTGGCAGATGAAAAACTGTTTTTT. Its protein product is CASSLLADEKLFF.

Many counts were recorded for this clonotype. V usage is TRBV21-1 and J usage is TRBJ2-7; the table names TRBD1, a call not compared with the DNA. TRBV21-1 is a known pseudogene. The CDR3 covers 17 residues. As DNA, the CDR3 is TGTGCCAGCAGCACACACCCATGGGCGACAGTGGTCAACGAGCAGTACGTC. Protein sequence: CASSTHPWATVVNEQYV.

In this sample, this clonotype turned up many times. The V gene is TRBV5-6, the J gene TRBJ2-3; D call uncertain. The length of the CDR3 is 11 residues. The ends were cut back, 3 bases at V and 4 bases at J, with 3 bases in the middle. Germline loops: CDR1 SGHDT, CDR2 YYEEEE. CDR3 residues: CASSSADTQYF. In nucleotides, the CDR3 is TGTGCCAGCAGCTCCGCAGATACGCAGTATTTT.

This clonotype was found a few times. The rearrangement joins TRBV7-9 to TRBJ2-1, with TRBD1 as a possible D gene (6 bases). This CDR3 region has 14 residues. The V gene's germline CDR1 is SEHNR and CDR2 FQNEAQ (reference sequence). Trimming shortened V by 0 bases and J by 5 bases, and 8 bases separated the two germline ends. The CDR3 region has the DNA TGTGCCAGCAGCTTAGCGGGACATGACAATGAGCAGTTCTTC. Amino acids: CASSLAGHDNEQFF.